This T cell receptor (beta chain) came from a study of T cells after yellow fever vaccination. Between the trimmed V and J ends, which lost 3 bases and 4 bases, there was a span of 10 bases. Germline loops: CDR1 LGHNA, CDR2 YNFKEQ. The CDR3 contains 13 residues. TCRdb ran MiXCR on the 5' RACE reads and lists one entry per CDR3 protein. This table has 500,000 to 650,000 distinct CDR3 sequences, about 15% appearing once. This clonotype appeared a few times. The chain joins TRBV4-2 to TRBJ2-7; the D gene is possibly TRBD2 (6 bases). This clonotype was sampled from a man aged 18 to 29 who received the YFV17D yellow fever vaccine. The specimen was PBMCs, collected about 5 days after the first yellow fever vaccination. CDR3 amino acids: CASSQGGDYEQYF. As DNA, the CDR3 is TGTGCCAGCAGCCAGGGGGGAGATTACGAGCAGTACTTC.